The rows below give T cell receptor beta chains drawn from one sample of a study of T cell changes during pregnancy in multiple sclerosis. TCRdb's table, derived via immunoSEQ multiplex PCR, lists solely in-frame clones and lacks some. The data hold about 40,000 clones, with about 88% observed a single time. The sequencing here drew on CD4+ T cells from peripheral blood mononuclear cells, taken after pregnancy. Receptors originate from a female donor with multiple sclerosis, enrolled in a pregnancy study. Both conserved end residues are part of each CDR3. Each record gives: clone size, V gene, J gene, CDR3 protein. Size values are once, few and many counts, or a class for expanded clones, and some rows have none.

.	TRBV15	TRBJ1-3	CATSGYRTGTSGNTIYF
once	TRBV19	TRBJ2-7	CASSTSSLYEQYF
.	TRBV6-1	TRBJ2-7	CASSDRPGTGFNYEQYF
once	TRBV5-6	TRBJ2-7	CASSLGQGRYEQYF
.	TRBV2	TRBJ1-1	CASSYRVDTEAFF
.	TRBV7-2	TRBJ1-1	CASSLARTYTEAFF
.	TRBV28	TRBJ2-5	CASSLVPGSGQETQYF
.	TRBV15	TRBJ2-1	CATSTYLGGPYNEQFF
.	TRBV19	TRBJ1-4	CASRITRTGLDEKLFF
.	TRBV5-6	TRBJ2-7	CASRGLAGGYEQYF
once	TRBV5-8	TRBJ2-1	CASSLGTREDNEQFF
.	TRBV4-3	TRBJ2-5	CASSQEVGGGAETQYF
.	TRBV7-2	TRBJ2-7	CASSPDGTGAYEQYF
few	TRBV6-1	TRBJ1-4	CASSDYGATNEKLFF
.	TRBV11-2	TRBJ2-7	CASSLVRERESYEQYF
.	TRBV12-5	TRBJ2-1	CASGLVLGTGSYNEQFF
.	TRBV5-1	TRBJ1-2	CASSRGQGVGYGYTF
.	TRBV4-2	TRBJ1-2	CASSQTGTGQSYGYTF
.	TRBV18	TRBJ2-1	CASSPTRDNEQFF
.	TRBV5-6	TRBJ2-3	CASSSRTSSNTDTQYF